Sequencing of this T cell receptor (beta chain) was carried out in a study of early T cells in non-severe SARS-CoV-2 infection. For the study at large: The sequenced material was bulk RNA from unsorted whole blood, and its chains were unpaired.

TCRdb redid the calling of the 5' RACE reads with MiXCR, one entry per CDR3 protein. Among about 68,000 distinct CDR3 sequences listed, roughly a tenth were seen once. The ends were cut back, 7 bases at V and 5 bases at J, with 9 bases in the middle. Germline CDR1 reads MDHEN; CDR2 reads SYDVKM. CDR3 length: 12 residues. Input material: whole blood. This rearrangement joins TRBV28 to TRBJ1-5, with D unresolved. The source is an adult who was a healthcare worker with PCR-confirmed SARS-CoV-2 infection or an uninfected control (not recorded which). CDR3 sequence reads: CASKGRDQPQHF. CDR3 in DNA: TGTGCCAGCAAAGGGAGGGATCAGCCCCAGCATTTT.